This T cell receptor beta chain was profiled in a study of blood T cell repertoires in COVID-19. In the study overall: Both acute and convalescent COVID-19 samples were obtained from the United States, Italy and Spain. T cells, B-cell-depleted T cells, or PBMCs supplied cDNA or gDNA.

Losses at the gene ends were 2 bases for V and 4 bases for J; bases not matched to a gene: 16. Germline loops: CDR1 MDHEN, CDR2 SYDVKM. This CDR3 has 20 amino acids. Methods used by the authors: Cell counts per sample came from amplifying reference gene primers. This table comes from immunoSEQ multiplex PCR, and its TCRdb copy is limited to in-frame clones, with some not included. The DNA gave D and trimming, while V, J and clone size come from that table. This table has approximately 190,000 clones, around 80% appearing once. Sequences were obtained from peripheral blood. The sequence was collected from a man younger than 45 with active or convalescent COVID-19. The genes are TRBV28 and TRBJ1-6; 8 nucleotides agree with TRBD1. CDR3 nucleotide sequence: TGTGCCAGCAGTTTAAGGACGGCCGGGGACAGGCCATCTTATAATTCACCCCTCCACTTT. This sequence encodes CASSLRTAGDRPSYNSPLHF. Combining the CDR3 with reference TRBV28 and TRBJ1-6 gives the whole variable domain DVKVTQSSRYLVKRTGEKVFLECVQDMDHENMFWYRQDPGLGLRLIYFSYDVKMKEKGDIPEGYSVSREKKERFSLILESASTNQTSMYLCASSLRTAGDRPSYNSPLHFGNGTRLTVT.